This T cell receptor beta chain was recorded in a study of CD8 T cells in ankylosing spondylitis. The study's findings and limits: About eight highly homologous variants made up a TCR beta motif that seemed to typify ankylosing spondylitis blood. Matched synovial fluid from ankylosing spondylitis patients was reported to be enriched for disease-linked clones.

Comment on this clonotype: Antigen unknown. Mismatch with germline at one junction end may stem from a read error.

TCRdb used MiXCR to reprocess the 5' RACE reads, holding one entry per CDR3 protein. The data hold fewer than 450,000 distinct CDR3 sequences, with 15% to 20% observed a single time. The TCR comes from a male donor with ankylosing spondylitis. Sequenced input: blood, either unsorted or a sorted T cell fraction (not recorded which).

The CDR3 DNA sequence: TGCAGTGCTCTTGTCAGGGATACGGTAGAGGCCCAGTACTTC. This sequence encodes CSALVRDTVEAQYF. The rearrangement uses TRBV20-1 and TRBJ2-5; D might be TRBD1 (5 bases). This CDR3 has 14 residues. CDR1 and CDR2 (germline): DFQATT, SNEGSKA (reference sequence).